This TCR beta chain appears in the sequencing data of a study of blood T cell repertoires in COVID-19. About the study: Samples representing acute and convalescent COVID-19 were sourced from the United States, Italy and Spain. The cDNA or gDNA used as material had been derived from T cells, B-cell-depleted T cells, or PBMCs.

Trimming cost V 0 bases and J 5 bases, with 10 bases left between them. In germline, CDR1 is MNHEY, CDR2 SVGAGI. This CDR3 contains 14 residues. Patients at the Seattle site were enrolled during active infection and followed longitudinally. Original analysis: From reference gene primer amplification, estimates of nucleated cell counts were derived. TCRdb's copy holds only in-frame clones and misses some; the assay was immunoSEQ multiplex PCR. That table is the source of V, J and clone size, and D and trimming were worked out from the DNA. The sample carries over 250,000 clones, more than 85% recorded once.

This sequence was found in a woman aged 25 to 39 with COVID-19, enrolled during active disease. The sequenced sample consisted of peripheral blood. The rearrangement uses TRBV6-5 and TRBJ2-5; no reliable D call. DNA for the CDR3: TGTGCCAGCAGTTACTCGAGGAACGGGGAGACCCAGTACTTC. This sequence encodes CASSYSRNGETQYF.